This TCR beta chain came from a study of T cells of healthy individuals. CDR3 size: 14 residues. Between the trimmed V and J ends, which lost 2 bases and 2 bases, there was a span of 9 bases. The V gene's germline CDR1 is SEHNR and CDR2 FQNEAQ (reference sequence). TCRdb fed the 5' RACE reads into MiXCR, producing one record per CDR3 protein. In the table there are nearly 100,000 distinct CDR3 sequences, around 17% of which are singletons. This receptor was taken from a human donor in good health. The V call is TRBV7-9, the J call TRBJ2-5; D is perhaps TRBD2 (5 bases). CDR3 nucleotide sequence: TGTGCCAGCAGCTTAACGTGGGAGCAAGAGACCCAGTACTTC. Translating it yields CASSLTWEQETQYF.